This T cell receptor (beta chain) was found in a study of CD8 T cell repertoires and HIV-1 epitope variants. The protocol was immunoSEQ multiplex PCR, while the TCRdb copy is restricted to in-frame clones and leaves out a portion. The sample has just under 5,500 clones, 50% to 80% seen once; the top ten hold approximately 45%. The CDR3 covers 15 residues. Germline V gene sequence: CDR1 SGHNT, CDR2 YYREEE (reference sequence). Trimming removed 0 bases from V and 6 bases from J, with 15 bases in between. This clone occurred once. No antigen is known for it. The TCR comes from a male donor with HIV. This chain links TRBV5-4 with TRBJ1-2, with a possible D match to TRBD1 (6 bases). The sequenced material came from cultured CD8+ T cells derived from PBMCs. The CDR3 DNA is TGTGCCAGCAGCTTGGAAGGTGGCAGGGGTAATGGCTACACCTTC. Its translation: CASSLEGGRGNGYTF.